This TCR beta chain was observed in a study of OX40 agonist ivuxolimab in advanced cancers. For context, the study as a whole: Ivuxolimab was an agonistic, fully human IgG2 monoclonal antibody directed against OX40 (CD134), a costimulatory receptor. Intravenous ivuxolimab was administered to patients every 2 weeks at six dose levels: 0.01, 0.1, 0.3, 1.5, 3 and 10 mg/kg. Among the roughly 54 dose-escalation patients, some 19 had hepatocellular carcinoma, roughly 15 melanoma, 9 renal cell carcinoma and 9 head and neck cancer. A male proportion of 75% to 85% and a mean age of about 60 years, ranging from about 23 to 90, were recorded for the dose-escalation cohort. Patients were allowed to have had prior anti-PD-1, anti-PD-L1 or anti-CTLA-4 therapy, and 40% of the dose-escalation patients had been treated with checkpoint inhibitors. Partial responses were achieved by three dose-escalation patients, of whom one had hepatocellular carcinoma and two had cutaneous melanoma. Peripheral TCRbeta sequencing was intended to test whether TCR sequence diversity was altered and clonal T-cell expansion was caused by ivuxolimab. The paper covers the monotherapy dose-escalation part of the phase I ivuxolimab trial, which included N ≈ 50 patients.

To sequence the TCRbeta CDR3 region, genomic DNA was isolated from the sorted cells. The immunoSEQ Assay was used to sequence the TCRbeta CDR3 regions. Sourced from immuneACCESS, this table was stored by TCRdb with only in-frame sequences that have V and J called. A share of the clones is absent; for the studies checked, an unresolved V gene accounts for under half, and the remainder has no known explanation. The sample profile shows 99,000 or so clones; approximately 94% of them were found once. 0.15% to 0.2% of the sample goes to the ten largest clones. General conclusions and limits of the study: After ivuxolimab, CD8+ T cells had more expanded clones than CD4+ T cells on average. Which antigens the clonally expanded peripheral T cells were specific for was not determined. Low levels of normalized T-cell clonal expansion were also seen in some nonresponding patients. In partial responders in the 0.1-3.0 mg/kg groups, normalized peripheral clonal expansion was found to be among the lowest, especially among CD8+ T cells. Clonal expansion of both CD4+ and CD8+ blood T cells was observed from baseline to week 6 at doses 0.1 to 3.0 mg/kg.

About this clone: Its cognate antigen has yet to be identified. Base qualities are missing; no much larger clone stands one base away.

The trial excluded patients who had a history of autoimmune disease or who were on systemic immunosuppression. Peripheral blood for TCR sequencing was drawn from every dose cohort at baseline, at cycle 4 day 1 and at cycle 7 day 1. The samples were drawn from a first-in-human, open-label, multicenter phase I dose-escalation trial of ivuxolimab. Adults with locally advanced or metastatic melanoma, renal cell carcinoma, hepatocellular carcinoma or head and neck squamous cell carcinoma were enrolled in the trial. Before TCR sequencing, CD4+ T cells and CD8+ T cells from peripheral blood were sorted into separate populations. Deletion took 7 bases off V and 1 base off J, with a span of 17 bases between the germline ends. The CDR3 starts with the cysteine, ends with the phenylalanine, and has 15 residues. The read is trimmed to its CDR3 DNA, 45 bases read in frame from base 1. The germline V gene encodes CDR1 MNHNY and CDR2 SVGAGI (reference sequence).

Source: CD4+ or CD8+ T cells sorted from blood, taken in a trial of the OX40 agonist ivuxolimab. The TCR comes from an adult with an advanced solid tumor such as melanoma, head and neck, liver or kidney cancer. The chain links TRBV6-6 with TRBJ2-7; the D gene cannot be resolved reliably. The DNA sequence is TGTGCCAGCACCGCGGCCTGGAGTAGGTCCTACGAGCAGTACTTC. It translates to CASTAAWSRSYEQYF.